This T cell receptor beta chain was recorded in a study of cytomegalovirus exposure and HLA in healthy donors. Overall study results and limits: Segments of the TCR beta V type were, in most cases, productive about 90% or about 30% of the time in an earlier analysis. Across HLA loci, a later analysis found differing TCR association rates, with DRB1 most and HLA-C fewest.

The donors gave bone marrow, and they were healthy. In regard to this clone: Its matching antigen is unknown.

The PCR used 60 Vbeta and 13 Jbeta primers. Method: immunoSEQ multiplex PCR; TCRdb's copy keeps in-frame clones and lacks some. The sample records under 200,000 clones, around 78% being singletons. Sequencing was done on a sample of PBMCs. The origin of this receptor is a woman in her 30s in good health and CMV-seropositive.

The CDR3 coding sequence is TGTGCCAGTAGTATACTTGTCTGGCCTAATAGCATGGGCAATCAGCCCCAGCATTTT. Translated, it gives CASSILVWPNSMGNQPQHF. This chain joins TRBV19 and TRBJ1-5; no reliable D call. The V and J ends lost 2 bases and 2 bases respectively, with 22 bases between them. CDR1 and CDR2 (germline): LNHDA, SQIVND (reference sequence). This CDR3 contains 19 residues.